A single sample is the source of the 28 T cell receptor beta chains below, sequenced in a study of blood T cell repertoires in COVID-19. This table comes from immunoSEQ multiplex PCR, and its TCRdb copy is limited to in-frame clones, with some not included. Of approximately 73,000 clones listed, roughly nine tenths are singletons. Sequencing was carried out using peripheral blood. Receptor source: a man at least 80 years old with acute or convalescent COVID-19.

This chain links TRBV5-1 with TRBJ1-3, with 8 bases matching TRBD1. Per germline, CDR1 SGHRS and CDR2 YFSETQ. This CDR3 region has 16 residues. The ends lost 1 base at V and 1 base at J; junction bases unmatched: 4. CDR3 amino acids: CASSLTGQGSGNTIYF. DNA of the CDR3: TGCGCCAGCAGCTTGACCGGACAGGGATCTGGAAACACCATATATTTT. Full variable domain (rest looked up from reference TRBV5-1 and TRBJ1-3): KAGVTQTPRYLIKTRGQQVTLSCSPISGHRSVSWYQQTPGQGLQFLFEYFSETQRNKGNFPGRFSGRQFSNSRSEMNVSTLELGDSALYLCASSLTGQGSGNTIYFGEGSWLTVV.

This chain joins TRBV4-1 and TRBJ1-5, with TRBD1 identical over 7 bases. J lost 2 bases, V lost 3 bases, and 4 bases had no gene match. The CDR3 contains 15 residues. Germline V gene data show CDR1 as MGHRA and CDR2 as YSYEKL. For the CDR3, the DNA is TGCGCCAGCAGCCAGCTAGACAGGGGCAATCAGCCCCAGCATTTT. Translating gives CASSQLDRGNQPQHF.

Only one count was recorded for this clone. The rearrangement links TRBV28 to TRBJ2-5, with 8 bases lining up with TRBD1. The CDR3 has 15 residues. Germline V gene data show CDR1 as MDHEN and CDR2 as SYDVKM. The V segment lost 5 bases and the J segment 4 bases; nucleotides outside the gene matches: 9. The CDR3 protein is CASSAPAQGAETQYF. DNA for the CDR3: TGTGCCAGCAGTGCCCCCGCCCAGGGGGCAGAGACCCAGTACTTC.

The chain combines TRBV11-2 with TRBJ2-1, with 11 nucleotides matching TRBD1. This CDR3 comprises 15 residues. CDR1 SGHAT and CDR2 FQNNGV come from the germline V gene. V trimming: 6 bases; J trimming: 9 bases; junction bases outside the gene matches: 10. The CDR3 sequence: CASSGSGTGGFEQFF. CDR3 bases: TGTGCCAGCAGTGGAAGCGGGACAGGGGGTTTTGAGCAGTTCTTC. The full variable domain, its missing parts supplied by reference TRBV11-2 and TRBJ2-1, is EAGVAQSPRYKIIEKRQSVAFWCNPISGHATLYWYQQILGQGPKLLIQFQNNGVVDDSQLPKDRFSAERLKGVDSTLKIQPAKLEDSAVYLCASSGSGTGGFEQFFGPGTRLTVL.

CDR3 region: CAWSTGTGVTEAFF. CDR3 coding DNA: TGTGCCTGGAGTACCGGAACAGGGGTCACTGAAGCTTTCTTT. The chain is built from TRBV30 and TRBJ1-1; 7 nucleotides align to TRBD1. Germline V CDR1 and CDR2: GTSNPN, SVGIG (reference sequence). This CDR3 has 14 residues. V gave up 2 bases and J gave up 4 bases; unmatched junction bases: 7.

The V gene is TRBV3-1 (or the pseudogene TRBV3-2), the J gene TRBJ1-5; D gene uncertain. Germline V CDR1 and CDR2: LGHDT, YNNKEL (reference sequence). Trimming left V 0 bases short and J 6 bases short, with 6 bases between. The CDR3 sequence is 13 residues long. In DNA, the CDR3 is TGTGCCAGCAGCCAAGATCTTGTTCAGCCCCAGCATTTT. It yields the protein CASSQDLVQPQHF.

This chain links TRBV5-6 with TRBJ2-7; no clear D gene. V lost 4 bases and J 1 base, leaving 9 bases between the germline ends. Germline values: CDR1 SGHDT, CDR2 YYEEEE. This CDR3 is built from 13 residues. In DNA form, the CDR3 reads TGTGCCAGCAGCCTTTCTAAATCCTACGAGCAGTACTTC. This sequence encodes CASSLSKSYEQYF.

V usage is TRBV6-5 and J usage is TRBJ1-1; 8 positions match TRBD1. This CDR3 has 16 residues. V trimming: 2 bases; J trimming: 2 bases; junction bases outside the gene matches: 7. Germline V lookup: CDR1 MNHEY, CDR2 SVGAGI. For the CDR3, the DNA is TGTGCCAGCAGTTACAATTACGGACAGGGTAACACTGAAGCTTTCTTT. Its protein is CASSYNYGQGNTEAFF.

The chain joins TRBV13 to TRBJ1-2; 10 bases are shared with TRBD1. There are 16 residues in the CDR3. CDR1 and CDR2 from the germline V gene are PRHDT and FYEKMQ (reference sequence). The V segment lost 0 bases and the J segment 3 bases; nucleotides outside the gene matches: 4. CDR3 bases: TGTGCCAGCAGCTTAGGAGGTGGGACAGGGGACTATGGCTACACCTTC. This codes for CASSLGGGTGDYGYTF.

The sample holds one count of this clone. The rearrangement links TRBV18 to TRBJ2-5; D is perhaps TRBD1 (5 bases). V was clipped by 0 bases and J by 4 bases, with 18 bases between them. Per germline, CDR1 KGHSH and CDR2 LQKENI. The CDR3 has 17 residues. CDR3 sequence: CASSPPKGQGRGETQYF. CDR3 in DNA: TGTGCCAGCTCACCACCCAAGGGCCAGGGAAGGGGAGAGACCCAGTACTTC.

The V call is TRBV5-4, the J call TRBJ2-3; 10 bases align to TRBD1. From germline, CDR1 is SGHNT and CDR2 YYREEE (reference sequence). The CDR3 is 15 amino acids. With 0 bases clipped from V and 3 bases from J, the junction kept 1 base outside the gene matches. CDR3 region: CASSLEGQGTDTQYF. The DNA of the CDR3 is TGTGCCAGCAGCTTGGAGGGACAGGGGACAGATACGCAGTATTTT.

The chain links TRBV21-1 to TRBJ2-1; TRBD2, as called in the table, went unchecked against the DNA. TRBV21-1 is classified as a pseudogene. CDR3 length: 10 amino acids. The CDR3 nucleotides read TGTGCCAGCATCGGGAATGAGCAGTTCTTC. Translated: CASIGNEQFF.

This sequence joins TRBV12-5 and TRBJ1-4, with TRBD1 matching 8 bases. The CDR3 totals 20 residues. CDR1 and CDR2 (germline): LGHNT, FRNRAP. V gave up 4 bases and J gave up 0 bases; unmatched junction bases: 16. CDR3 DNA: TGTGCTAGTGGTTGGACCTCCGGGACAGGAGGGCTGCCAACTAATGAAAAACTGTTTTTT. Residues: CASGWTSGTGGLPTNEKLFF.

This clone has only one observation. Written as DNA, the CDR3 is TGTGCCATTCAAGCCGAGGGGGCCACTAATGAAAAACTGTTTTTT. It codes for CAIQAEGATNEKLFF. The chain carries TRBV10-3 and TRBJ1-4; 7 nucleotides agree with TRBD1. Germline assignment: CDR1 ENHRY and CDR2 SYGVKD. The junction had 9 bases not matched to a gene; V was cut back by 9 bases and J by 2 bases. The CDR3 is made up of 15 amino acids.

The chain joins TRBV6-1 to TRBJ2-5; 9 bases agree with TRBD2. Trimming cost V 2 bases and J 4 bases; bases outside gene matches: 11. CDR1 MNHNS and CDR2 SASEGT come from the germline V gene. This CDR3 is 17 amino acids long. In DNA form, the CDR3 reads TGTGCCAGCAGTGAATGGGGTAGCGGGAGCGTTGGAGAGACCCAGTACTTC. It translates to CASSEWGSGSVGETQYF.

The chain employs TRBV29-1 and TRBJ1-1; D possibly corresponds to TRBD1 (5 bases). CDR1 is SQVTM and CDR2 is ANQGSEA in the germline V gene. The CDR3 contains 13 residues. The germline V and J ends were trimmed by 7 bases and 1 base, with 13 bases remaining between them. CDR3 region: CSAGGQQNTEAFF. CDR3 bases: TGCAGCGCCGGGGGTCAGCAGAACACTGAAGCTTTCTTT.

The V gene is TRBV19, the J gene TRBJ2-5; 8 bases align to TRBD1. Losses at the gene ends were 4 bases for V and 1 base for J; bases not matched to a gene: 2. This CDR3 is built from 14 residues. Germline V lookup: CDR1 LNHDA, CDR2 SQIVND (reference sequence). The CDR3, as DNA: TGTGCCAGTAGTACAGGACAGGGCCAAGAGACCCAGTACTTC. Translated, it gives CASSTGQGQETQYF.

This clone showed up just once. The V gene is TRBV6-5, the J gene TRBJ1-5, with a tentative D call TRBD1 (6 bases). Germline V gives CDR1 MNHEY, CDR2 SVGAGI. Trimming took 5 bases from V and 3 from J, leaving 11 bases between them. The CDR3 is 14 residues long. The CDR3, as DNA: TGTGCCAGCAGTCATGACAGGTTCAATCAGCCCCAGCATTTT. It is translated as CASSHDRFNQPQHF.

V gene TRBV6-1 combines with J gene TRBJ1-1; the D gene is possibly TRBD1 (5 bases). The germline V gene encodes CDR1 MNHNS and CDR2 SASEGT. The CDR3 runs to 13 residues. Trimming took 3 bases from V and 5 from J, leaving 10 bases between them. The CDR3 reads CASSESGGTEAFF. In DNA, the CDR3 is TGTGCCAGCAGTGAGTCCGGGGGGACTGAAGCTTTCTTT.

This chain uses TRBV7-8 with TRBJ1-3; TRBD1 is a possible D gene (5 bases). Germline assignment: CDR1 SGHVS and CDR2 FQNEAQ. The CDR3 is made up of 14 amino acids. Trimming shortened V by 3 bases and J by 6 bases, and 12 bases separated the two germline ends. This chain's CDR3 is CASSFQGFKNTIYF. The CDR3 nucleotides are TGTGCCAGCAGCTTCCAGGGTTTTAAAAACACCATATATTTT.

The chain has TRBV2 and TRBJ1-2; maybe TRBD1 (6 bases). The V gene lost 4 bases and the J gene lost 1 base, with 7 bases spanning the gap. Looked up from germline, CDR1 is SNHLY and CDR2 is FYNNEI. The CDR3 runs to 13 residues. The CDR3 loop is CASSVQGNYGYTF. The CDR3, as DNA: TGTGCCAGCAGTGTACAGGGTAACTATGGCTACACCTTC.

The chain employs TRBV9 and TRBJ2-1; D may be TRBD2 (5 bases). The CDR3 is 15 residues long. V dropped 3 bases and J dropped 0 bases, with 10 bases sitting between them. Germline CDR1 SGDLS, CDR2 YYNGEE. Here the CDR3 reads CASSGGKGSYNEQFF. CDR3 in DNA: TGTGCCAGCAGCGGAGGGAAAGGCTCCTACAATGAGCAGTTCTTC.

The V call is TRBV5-1, the J call TRBJ1-2; D unclear. Germline assignment: CDR1 SGHRS and CDR2 YFSETQ. The CDR3 length is 13 residues. V was cut by 0 bases and J by 3 bases, with 6 bases left in between. The DNA for the CDR3 is TGCGCCAGCAGCTTGGACAGTTACTATGGCTACACCTTC. Protein sequence: CASSLDSYYGYTF.

This chain joins TRBV5-5 and TRBJ2-7, with TRBD1 matching 8 bases. This CDR3 region has 14 residues. Germline CDR1 is SGHKS and CDR2 is YYEKEE (reference sequence). The ends lost 3 bases at V and 5 bases at J; junction bases unmatched: 7. This CDR3 is CASSWGRTGNEQYF. DNA for the CDR3: TGTGCCAGCAGCTGGGGTAGGACAGGGAACGAGCAGTACTTC.

V is TRBV7-3 and J is TRBJ2-1, with a weak D call TRBD1 (8 bases). The V gene lost 4 bases and the J gene lost 9 bases, with 13 bases spanning the gap. The CDR3 spans 13 residues. Germline assignment: CDR1 SGHTA and CDR2 FQGTGA. This CDR3 is CASSSDREGEQFF. The DNA for the CDR3 is TGTGCCAGCAGCTCGGACAGGGAGGGTGAGCAGTTCTTC.

V gene TRBV5-1 combines with J gene TRBJ2-3, with a tentative D call TRBD1 (7 bases). There are 15 residues in the CDR3. Germline CDR1 reads SGHRS; CDR2 reads YFSETQ. V dropped 0 bases and J dropped 3 bases, with 11 bases sitting between them. CDR3 residues: CASSLAQGGTDTQYF. The CDR3 DNA follows: TGCGCCAGCAGCTTGGCCCAGGGGGGTACAGATACGCAGTATTTT.

V gene TRBV24-1 combines with J gene TRBJ2-1; D not certain. Germline lookup yields CDR1 KGHDR and CDR2 SFDVKD. V dropped 7 bases and J dropped 4 bases, with 4 bases sitting between them. The CDR3 is 11 residues long. The CDR3 DNA reads as TGTGCCACCAGCCAGTACAATGAGCAGTTCTTC. Translation: CATSQYNEQFF.

The chain uses TRBV5-1 and TRBJ2-5; 8 bases are a match to TRBD2. Germline V gene data show CDR1 as SGHRS and CDR2 as YFSETQ. CDR3 length equals 15 residues. The trim removed 4 bases at V and 5 bases at J, leaving 10 bases unmatched. CDR3 nucleotide sequence: TGCGCCAGCAGCCCGGGTAGCGGGATCAGCGAGACCCAGTACTTC. It specifies CASSPGSGISETQYF.